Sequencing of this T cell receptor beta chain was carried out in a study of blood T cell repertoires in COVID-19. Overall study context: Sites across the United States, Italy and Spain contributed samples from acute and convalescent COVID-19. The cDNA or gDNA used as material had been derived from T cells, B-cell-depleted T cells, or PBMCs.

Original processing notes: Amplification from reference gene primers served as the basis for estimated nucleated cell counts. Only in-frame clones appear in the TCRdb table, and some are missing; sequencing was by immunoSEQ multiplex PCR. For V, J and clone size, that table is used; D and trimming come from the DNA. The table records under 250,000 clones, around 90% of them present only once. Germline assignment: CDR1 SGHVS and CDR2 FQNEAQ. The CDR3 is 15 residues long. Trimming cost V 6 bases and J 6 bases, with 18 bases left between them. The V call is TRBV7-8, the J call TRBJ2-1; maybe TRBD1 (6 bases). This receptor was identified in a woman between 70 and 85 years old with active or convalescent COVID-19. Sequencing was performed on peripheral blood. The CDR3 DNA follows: TGTGCCAGCAGTCTTCCCACACAGGGCCCCAATGAGCAGTTCTTC. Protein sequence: CASSLPTQGPNEQFF.